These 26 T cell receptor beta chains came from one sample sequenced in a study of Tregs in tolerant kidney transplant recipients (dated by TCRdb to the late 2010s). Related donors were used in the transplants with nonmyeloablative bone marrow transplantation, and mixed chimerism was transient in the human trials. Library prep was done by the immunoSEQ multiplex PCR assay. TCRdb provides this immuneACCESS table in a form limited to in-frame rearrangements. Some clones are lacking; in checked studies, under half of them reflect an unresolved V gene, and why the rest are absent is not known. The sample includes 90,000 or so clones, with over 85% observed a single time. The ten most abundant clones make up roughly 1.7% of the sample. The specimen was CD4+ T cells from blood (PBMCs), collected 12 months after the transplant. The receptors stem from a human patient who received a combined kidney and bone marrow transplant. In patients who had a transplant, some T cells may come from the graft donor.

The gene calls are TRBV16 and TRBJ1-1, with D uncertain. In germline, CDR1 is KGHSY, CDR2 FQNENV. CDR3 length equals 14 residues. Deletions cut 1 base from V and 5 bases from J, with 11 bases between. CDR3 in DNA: TGTGCCAGCAGCCAATACGTTCGAGGAACTGAAGCTTTCTTT. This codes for CASSQYVRGTEAFF.

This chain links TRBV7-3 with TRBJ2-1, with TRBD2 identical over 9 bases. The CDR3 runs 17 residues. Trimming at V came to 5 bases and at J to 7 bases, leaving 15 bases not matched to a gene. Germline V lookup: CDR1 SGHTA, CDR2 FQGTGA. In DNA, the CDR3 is TGTGCCAGCAGCGCCTTTGGGCTAGCGGGGTCCCGGAATGAGCAGTTCTTC. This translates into CASSAFGLAGSRNEQFF. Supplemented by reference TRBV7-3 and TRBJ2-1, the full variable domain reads GAGVSQTPSNKVTEKGKYVELRCDPISGHTALYWYRQSLGQGPEFLIYFQGTGAADDSGLPNDRFFAVRPEGSVSTLKIQRTERGDSAVYLCASSAFGLAGSRNEQFFGPGTRLTVL.

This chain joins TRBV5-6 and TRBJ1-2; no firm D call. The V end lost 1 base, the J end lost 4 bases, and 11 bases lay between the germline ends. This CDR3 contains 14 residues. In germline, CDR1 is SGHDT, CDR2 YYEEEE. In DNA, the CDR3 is TGTGCCAGCAGCTTGTCGGGGATAGGCTATGGCTACACCTTC. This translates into CASSLSGIGYGYTF.

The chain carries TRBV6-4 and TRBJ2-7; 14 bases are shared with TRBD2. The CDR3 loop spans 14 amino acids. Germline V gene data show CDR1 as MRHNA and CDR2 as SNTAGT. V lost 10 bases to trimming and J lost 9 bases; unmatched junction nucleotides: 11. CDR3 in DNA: TGTGCCACCGACGACGGACTAGCGGGAGGACTGCAGTACTTC. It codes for CATDDGLAGGLQYF.

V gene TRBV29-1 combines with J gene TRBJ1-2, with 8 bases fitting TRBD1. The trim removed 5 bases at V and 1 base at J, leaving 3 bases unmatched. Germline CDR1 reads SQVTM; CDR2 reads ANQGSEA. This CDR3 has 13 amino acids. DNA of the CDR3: TGCAGCGTTTTGGGACAGGATAACTATGGCTACACCTTC. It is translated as CSVLGQDNYGYTF.

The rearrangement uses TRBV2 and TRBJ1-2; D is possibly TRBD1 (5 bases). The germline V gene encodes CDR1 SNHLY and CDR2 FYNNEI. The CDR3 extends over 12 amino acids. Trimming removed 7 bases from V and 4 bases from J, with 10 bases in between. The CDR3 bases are TGTGCCAGCAAGGGGAGGATCTATGGCTACACCTTC. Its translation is CASKGRIYGYTF.

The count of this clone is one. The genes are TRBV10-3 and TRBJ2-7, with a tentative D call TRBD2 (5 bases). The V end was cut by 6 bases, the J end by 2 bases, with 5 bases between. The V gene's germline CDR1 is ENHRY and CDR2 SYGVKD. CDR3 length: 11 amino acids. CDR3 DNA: TGTGCCATCAGGGGAGCCTACGAGCAGTACTTC. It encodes CAIRGAYEQYF.

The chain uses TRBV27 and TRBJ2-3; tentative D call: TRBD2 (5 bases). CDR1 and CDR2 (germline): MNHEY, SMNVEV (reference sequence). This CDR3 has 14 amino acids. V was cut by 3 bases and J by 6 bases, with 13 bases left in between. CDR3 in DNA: TGTGCCAGCAGTTTTTTGACGGGGAAGGATACGCAGTATTTT. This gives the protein CASSFLTGKDTQYF.

CDR3 bases: TGCGCCAGCAGCTTAGGGGACAGGGGGTCCGGGGAGCTGTTTTTT. Its protein product is CASSLGDRGSGELFF. This chain connects TRBV5-1 to TRBJ2-2; 11 bases are shared with TRBD1. The CDR3 loop spans 15 amino acids. J gave up 6 bases and V 2 bases, and 3 bases lay outside the gene matches. In germline, CDR1 is SGHRS, CDR2 YFSETQ. The variable domain in full, completed from reference TRBV5-1 and TRBJ2-2, reads KAGVTQTPRYLIKTRGQQVTLSCSPISGHRSVSWYQQTPGQGLQFLFEYFSETQRNKGNFPGRFSGRQFSNSRSEMNVSTLELGDSALYLCASSLGDRGSGELFFGEGSRLTVL.

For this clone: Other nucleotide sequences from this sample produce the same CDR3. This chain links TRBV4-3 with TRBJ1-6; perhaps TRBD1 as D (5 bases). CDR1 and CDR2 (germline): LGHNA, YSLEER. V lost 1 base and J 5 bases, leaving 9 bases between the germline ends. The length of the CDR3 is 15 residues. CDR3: CASSQVGRDNSPLHF. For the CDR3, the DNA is TGCGCCAGCAGCCAAGTTGGCAGGGATAATTCACCCCTCCACTTT.

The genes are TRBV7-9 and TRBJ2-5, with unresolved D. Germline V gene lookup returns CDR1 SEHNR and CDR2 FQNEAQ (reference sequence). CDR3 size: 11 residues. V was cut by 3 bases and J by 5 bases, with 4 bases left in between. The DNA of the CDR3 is TGTGCCAGCAGCTTTTCGGAGACCCAGTACTTC. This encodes CASSFSETQYF.

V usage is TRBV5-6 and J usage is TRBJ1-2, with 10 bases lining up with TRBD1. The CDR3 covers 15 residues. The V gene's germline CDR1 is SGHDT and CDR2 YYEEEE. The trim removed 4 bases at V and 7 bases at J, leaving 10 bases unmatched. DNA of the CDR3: TGTGCCAGCAGCCCCGTTGACAGGGGGCACGTTGGCTACACCTTC. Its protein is CASSPVDRGHVGYTF.

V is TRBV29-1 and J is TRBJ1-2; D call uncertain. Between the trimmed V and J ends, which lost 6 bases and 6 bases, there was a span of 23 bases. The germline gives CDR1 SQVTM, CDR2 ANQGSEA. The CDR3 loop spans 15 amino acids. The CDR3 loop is CSVLGRERLKNGYTF. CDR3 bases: TGCAGCGTCCTGGGGAGGGAGCGGTTAAAAAATGGCTACACCTTC.

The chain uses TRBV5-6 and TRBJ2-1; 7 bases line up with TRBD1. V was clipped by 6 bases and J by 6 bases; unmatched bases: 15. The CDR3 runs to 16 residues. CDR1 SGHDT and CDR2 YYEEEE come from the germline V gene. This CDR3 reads CASTILKRDRSNEQFF. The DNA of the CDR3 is TGTGCCAGCACCATCTTAAAACGGGACAGAAGCAATGAGCAGTTCTTC.

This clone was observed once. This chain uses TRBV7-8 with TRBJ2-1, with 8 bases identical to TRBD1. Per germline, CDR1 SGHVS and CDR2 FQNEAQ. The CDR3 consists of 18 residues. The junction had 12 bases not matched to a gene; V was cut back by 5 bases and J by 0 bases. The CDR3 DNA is TGTGCCAGCAGCCCCGGCCCAGGGGGCCTGGGCTCCTACAATGAGCAGTTCTTC. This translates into CASSPGPGGLGSYNEQFF.

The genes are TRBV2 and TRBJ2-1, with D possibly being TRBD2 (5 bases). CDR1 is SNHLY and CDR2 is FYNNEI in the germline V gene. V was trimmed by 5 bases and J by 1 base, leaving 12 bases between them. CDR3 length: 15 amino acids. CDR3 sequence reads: CASSLNGESYNEQFF. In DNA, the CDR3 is TGTGCCAGCAGTCTGAACGGGGAATCCTACAATGAGCAGTTCTTC.

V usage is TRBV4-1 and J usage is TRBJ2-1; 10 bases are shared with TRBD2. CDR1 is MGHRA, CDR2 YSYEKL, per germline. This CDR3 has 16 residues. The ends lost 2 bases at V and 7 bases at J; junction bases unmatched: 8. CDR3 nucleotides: TGCGCCAGCAGCCAACTAGCGGGAGTGCCCCCGAATGAGCAGTTCTTC. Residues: CASSQLAGVPPNEQFF.

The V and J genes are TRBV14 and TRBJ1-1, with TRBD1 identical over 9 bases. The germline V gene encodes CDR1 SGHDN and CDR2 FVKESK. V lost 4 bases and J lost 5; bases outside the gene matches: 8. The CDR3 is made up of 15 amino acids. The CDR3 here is CASSRTGVRRTEAFF. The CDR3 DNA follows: TGTGCCAGCAGCCGGACAGGGGTCCGACGAACTGAAGCTTTCTTT. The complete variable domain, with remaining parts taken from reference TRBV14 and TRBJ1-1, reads EAGVTQFPSHSVIEKGQTVTLRCDPISGHDNLYWYRRVMGKEIKFLLHFVKESKQDESGMPNNRFLAERTGGTYSTLKVQPAELEDSGVYFCASSRTGVRRTEAFFGQGTRLTVV.

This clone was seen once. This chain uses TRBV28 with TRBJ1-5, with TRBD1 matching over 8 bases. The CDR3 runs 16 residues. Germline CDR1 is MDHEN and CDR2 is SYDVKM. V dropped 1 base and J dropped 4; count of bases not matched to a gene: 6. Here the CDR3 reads CASSLSHGQGNQPQHF. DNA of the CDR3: TGTGCCAGCAGTTTATCCCACGGACAGGGAAATCAGCCCCAGCATTTT.

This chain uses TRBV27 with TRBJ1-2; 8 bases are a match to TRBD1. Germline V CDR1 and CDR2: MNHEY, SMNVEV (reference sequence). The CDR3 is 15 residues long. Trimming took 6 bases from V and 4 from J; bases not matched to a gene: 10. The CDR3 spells CASSHFQGASYGYTF. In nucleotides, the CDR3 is TGTGCCAGCAGCCACTTTCAGGGGGCGAGCTATGGCTACACCTTC.

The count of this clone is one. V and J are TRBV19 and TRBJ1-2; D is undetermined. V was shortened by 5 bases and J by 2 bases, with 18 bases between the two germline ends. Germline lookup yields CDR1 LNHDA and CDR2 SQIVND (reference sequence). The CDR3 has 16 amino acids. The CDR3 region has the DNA TGTGCCAGTAGTCCAAGCTGGGCAGCACGGAACTATGGCTACACCTTC. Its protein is CASSPSWAARNYGYTF. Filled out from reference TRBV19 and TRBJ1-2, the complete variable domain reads DGGITQSPKYLFRKEGQNVTLSCEQNLNHDAMYWYRQDPGQGLRLIYYSQIVNDFQKGDIAEGYSVSREKKESFPLTVTSAQKNPTAFYLCASSPSWAARNYGYTFGSGTRLTVV.

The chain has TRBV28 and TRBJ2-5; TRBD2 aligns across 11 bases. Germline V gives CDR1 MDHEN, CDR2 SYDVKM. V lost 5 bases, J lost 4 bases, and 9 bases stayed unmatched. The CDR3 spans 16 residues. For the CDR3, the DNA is TGTGCCAGCAGTGATATGACTAGCGGGGTAGGAGAGACCCAGTACTTC. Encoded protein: CASSDMTSGVGETQYF.

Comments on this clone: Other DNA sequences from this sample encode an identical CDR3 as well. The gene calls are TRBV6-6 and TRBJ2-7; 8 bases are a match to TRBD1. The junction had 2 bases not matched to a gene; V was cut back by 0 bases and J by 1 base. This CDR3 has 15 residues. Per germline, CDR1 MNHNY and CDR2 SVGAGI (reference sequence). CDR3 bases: TGTGCCAGCAGTTACTCAGGGACAGGTTCCTACGAGCAGTACTTC. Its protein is CASSYSGTGSYEQYF.

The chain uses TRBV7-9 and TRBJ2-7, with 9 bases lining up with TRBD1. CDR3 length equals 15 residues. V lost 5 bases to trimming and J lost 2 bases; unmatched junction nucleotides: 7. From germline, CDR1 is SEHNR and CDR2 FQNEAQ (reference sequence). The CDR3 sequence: CASSLMGQGPYEQYF. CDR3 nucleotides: TGTGCCAGCAGCCTAATGGGACAGGGACCCTACGAGCAGTACTTC.

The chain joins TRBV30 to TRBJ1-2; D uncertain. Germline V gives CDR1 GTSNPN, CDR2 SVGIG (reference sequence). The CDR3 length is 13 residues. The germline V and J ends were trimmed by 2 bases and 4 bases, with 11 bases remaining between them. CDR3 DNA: TGTGCCTGGAGTCGGGAGATCTCCTATGGCTACACCTTC. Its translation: CAWSREISYGYTF. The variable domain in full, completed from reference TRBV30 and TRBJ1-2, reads SQTIHQWPATLVQPVGSPLSLECTVEGTSNPNLYWYRQAAGRGLQLLFYSVGIGQISSEVPQNLSASRPQDRQFILSSKKLLLSDSGFYLCAWSREISYGYTFGSGTRLTVV.

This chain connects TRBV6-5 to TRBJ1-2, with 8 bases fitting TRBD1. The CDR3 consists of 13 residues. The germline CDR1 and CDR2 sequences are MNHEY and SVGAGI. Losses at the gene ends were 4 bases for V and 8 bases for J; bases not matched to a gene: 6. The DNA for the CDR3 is TGTGCCAGCAGTTCAGGGGGCGCGTGGGGCTACACCTTC. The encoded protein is CASSSGGAWGYTF.